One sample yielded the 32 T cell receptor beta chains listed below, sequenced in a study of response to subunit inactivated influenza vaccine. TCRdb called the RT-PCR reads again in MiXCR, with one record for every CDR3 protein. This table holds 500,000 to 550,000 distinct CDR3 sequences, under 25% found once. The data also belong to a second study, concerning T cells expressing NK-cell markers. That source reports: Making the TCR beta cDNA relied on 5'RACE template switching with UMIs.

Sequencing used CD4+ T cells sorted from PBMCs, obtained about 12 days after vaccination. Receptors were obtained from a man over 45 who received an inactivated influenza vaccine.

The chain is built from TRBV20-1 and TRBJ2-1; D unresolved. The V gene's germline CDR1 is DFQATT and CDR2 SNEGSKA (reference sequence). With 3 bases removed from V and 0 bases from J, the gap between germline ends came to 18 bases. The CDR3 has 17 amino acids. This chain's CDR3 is CSASISRLPSSYNEQFF. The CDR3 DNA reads TGCAGTGCTAGTATTAGCCGCCTACCGAGCTCCTACAATGAGCAGTTCTTC.

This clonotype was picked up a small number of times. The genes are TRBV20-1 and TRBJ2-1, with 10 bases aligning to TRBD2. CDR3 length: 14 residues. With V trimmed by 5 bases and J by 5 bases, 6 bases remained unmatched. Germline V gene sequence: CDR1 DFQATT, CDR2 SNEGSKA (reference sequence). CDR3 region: CSAPLAGTDNEQFF. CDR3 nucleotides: TGCAGTGCTCCACTAGCGGGAACTGACAATGAGCAGTTCTTC.

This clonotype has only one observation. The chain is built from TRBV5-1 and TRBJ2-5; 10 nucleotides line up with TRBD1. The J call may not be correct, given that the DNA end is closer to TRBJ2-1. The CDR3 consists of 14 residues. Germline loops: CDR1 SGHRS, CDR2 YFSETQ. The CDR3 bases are TGCGCCAGCAGCTGGGAAGGACAGGGGGAGACCCAGTTCTTC. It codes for CASSWEGQGETQFF.

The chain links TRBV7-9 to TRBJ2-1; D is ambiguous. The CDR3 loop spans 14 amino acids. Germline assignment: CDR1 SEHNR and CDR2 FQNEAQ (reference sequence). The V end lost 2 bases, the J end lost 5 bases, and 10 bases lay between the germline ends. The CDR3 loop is CASSLSYSDNEQFF. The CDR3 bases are TGTGCCAGCAGCTTAAGTTACAGCGACAATGAGCAGTTCTTC.

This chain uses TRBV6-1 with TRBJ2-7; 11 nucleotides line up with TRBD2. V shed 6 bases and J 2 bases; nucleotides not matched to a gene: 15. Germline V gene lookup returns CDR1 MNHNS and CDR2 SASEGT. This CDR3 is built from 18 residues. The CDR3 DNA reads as TGTGCCAGCAGGCGAACGACTAGCGGGAAATTTAGGGCCTACGAGCAGTACTTC. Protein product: CASRRTTSGKFRAYEQYF.

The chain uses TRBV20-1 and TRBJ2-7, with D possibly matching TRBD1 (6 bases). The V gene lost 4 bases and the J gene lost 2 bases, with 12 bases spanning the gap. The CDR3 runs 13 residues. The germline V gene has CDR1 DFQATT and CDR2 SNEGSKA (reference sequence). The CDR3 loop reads CSAKGVSAYEQYF. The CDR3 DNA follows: TGCAGTGCTAAGGGGGTTTCTGCCTACGAGCAGTACTTC.

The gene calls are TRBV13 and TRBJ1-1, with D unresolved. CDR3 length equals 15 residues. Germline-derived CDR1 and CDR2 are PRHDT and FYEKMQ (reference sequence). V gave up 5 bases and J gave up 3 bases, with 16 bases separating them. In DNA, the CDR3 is TGTGCCAGCAGCCAAGAGGGAAACGGGGACACTGAAGCTTTCTTT. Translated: CASSQEGNGDTEAFF.

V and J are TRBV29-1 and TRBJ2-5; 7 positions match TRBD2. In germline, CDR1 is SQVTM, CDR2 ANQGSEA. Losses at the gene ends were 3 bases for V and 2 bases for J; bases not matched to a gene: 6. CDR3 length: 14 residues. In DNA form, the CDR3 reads TGCAGCGTTGAGGTCCTAGCGGCACAAGAGACCCAGTACTTC. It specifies CSVEVLAAQETQYF.

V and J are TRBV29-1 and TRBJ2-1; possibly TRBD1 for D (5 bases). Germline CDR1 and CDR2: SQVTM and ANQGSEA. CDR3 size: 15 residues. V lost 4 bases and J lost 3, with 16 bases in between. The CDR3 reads CSVAATVNLYNEQFF. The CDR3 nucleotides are TGCAGCGTTGCGGCGACAGTGAACCTCTACAATGAGCAGTTCTTC.

CDR3 loop: CASSQPGTRNNEQFF. As DNA, the CDR3 is TGTGCCAGCAGCCAGCCGGGGACAAGAAACAATGAGCAGTTCTTC. V and J are TRBV7-6 and TRBJ2-1, with D possibly TRBD1 on 6 matching bases. The germline V and J ends were trimmed by 5 bases and 5 bases, with 16 bases remaining between them. There are 15 residues in the CDR3. The germline V gene has CDR1 SGHVS and CDR2 FNYEAQ.

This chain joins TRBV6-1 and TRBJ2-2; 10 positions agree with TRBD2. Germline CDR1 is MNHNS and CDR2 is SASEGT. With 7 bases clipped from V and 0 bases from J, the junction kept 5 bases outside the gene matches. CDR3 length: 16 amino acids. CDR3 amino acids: CASNKGLAANTGELFF. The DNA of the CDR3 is TGTGCCAGCAATAAAGGACTAGCGGCGAACACCGGGGAGCTGTTTTTT.

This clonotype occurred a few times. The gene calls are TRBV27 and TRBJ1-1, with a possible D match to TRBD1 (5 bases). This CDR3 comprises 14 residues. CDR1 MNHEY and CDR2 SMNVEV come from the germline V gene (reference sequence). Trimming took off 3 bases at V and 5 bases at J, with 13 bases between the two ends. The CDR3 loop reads CASSFWGDLTEAFF. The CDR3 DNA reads TGTGCCAGCAGTTTTTGGGGGGACCTTACTGAAGCTTTCTTT.

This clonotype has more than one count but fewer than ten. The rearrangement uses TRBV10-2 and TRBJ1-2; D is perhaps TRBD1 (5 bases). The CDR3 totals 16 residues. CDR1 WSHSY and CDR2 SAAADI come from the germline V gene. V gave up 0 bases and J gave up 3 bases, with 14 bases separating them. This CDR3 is CASSESGRTTHYGYTF. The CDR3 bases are TGCGCCAGCAGTGAGTCGGGACGGACCACCCACTATGGCTACACCTTC.

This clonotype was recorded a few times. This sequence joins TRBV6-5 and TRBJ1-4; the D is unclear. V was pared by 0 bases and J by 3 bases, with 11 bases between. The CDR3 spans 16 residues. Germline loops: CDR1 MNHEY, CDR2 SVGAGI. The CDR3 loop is CASSYSGGRSNEKLFF. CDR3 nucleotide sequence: TGTGCCAGCAGTTACTCAGGAGGGCGGTCTAATGAAAAACTGTTTTTT.

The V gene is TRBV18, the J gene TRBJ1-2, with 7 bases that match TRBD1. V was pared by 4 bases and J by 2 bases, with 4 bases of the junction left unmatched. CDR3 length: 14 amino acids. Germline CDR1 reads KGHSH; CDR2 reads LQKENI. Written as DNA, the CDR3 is TGTGCCAGCTCACAGCAGGGGGTGAACTATGGCTACACCTTC. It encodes CASSQQGVNYGYTF.

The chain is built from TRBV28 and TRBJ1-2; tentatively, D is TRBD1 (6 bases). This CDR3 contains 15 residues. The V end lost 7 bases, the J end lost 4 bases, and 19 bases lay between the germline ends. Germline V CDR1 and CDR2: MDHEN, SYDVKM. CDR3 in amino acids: CASIPVGGRGYGYTF. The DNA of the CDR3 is TGTGCCAGCATCCCTGTGGGTGGCAGGGGCTATGGCTACACCTTC.

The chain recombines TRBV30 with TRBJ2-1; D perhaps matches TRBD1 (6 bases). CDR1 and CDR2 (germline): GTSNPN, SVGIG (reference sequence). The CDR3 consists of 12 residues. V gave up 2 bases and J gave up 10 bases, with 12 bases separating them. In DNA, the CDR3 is TGTGCCTGGAGTCTCAGGGGCCGGGAGCAGTTCTTC. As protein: CAWSLRGREQFF.

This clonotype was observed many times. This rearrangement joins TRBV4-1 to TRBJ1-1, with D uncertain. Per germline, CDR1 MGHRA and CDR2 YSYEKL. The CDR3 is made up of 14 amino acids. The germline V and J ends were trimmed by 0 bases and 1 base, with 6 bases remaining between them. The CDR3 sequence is CASSQDPRNTEAFF. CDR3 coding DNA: TGCGCCAGCAGCCAAGACCCTAGGAACACTGAAGCTTTCTTT.

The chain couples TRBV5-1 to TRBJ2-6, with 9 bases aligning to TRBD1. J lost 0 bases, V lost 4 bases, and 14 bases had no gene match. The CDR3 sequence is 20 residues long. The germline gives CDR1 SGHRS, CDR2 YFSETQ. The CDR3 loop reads CASSRWDRGTGNSGANVLTF. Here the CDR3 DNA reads TGCGCCAGCAGCAGATGGGACCGCGGGACAGGGAACTCTGGGGCCAACGTCCTGACTTTC.

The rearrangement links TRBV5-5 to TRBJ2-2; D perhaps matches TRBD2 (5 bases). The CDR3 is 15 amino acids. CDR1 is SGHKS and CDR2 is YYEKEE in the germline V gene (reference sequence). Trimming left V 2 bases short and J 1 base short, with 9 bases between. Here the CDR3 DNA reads TGTGCCAGCAGCTTAACTAGGTGGAACACCGGGGAGCTGTTTTTT. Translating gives CASSLTRWNTGELFF.

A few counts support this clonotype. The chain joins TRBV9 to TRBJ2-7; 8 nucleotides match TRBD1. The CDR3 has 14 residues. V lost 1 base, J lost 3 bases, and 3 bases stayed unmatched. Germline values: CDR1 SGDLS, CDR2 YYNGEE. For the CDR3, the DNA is TGTGCCAGCAGCGTAACACAGGGGGGCTACGAGCAGTACTTC. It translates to CASSVTQGGYEQYF. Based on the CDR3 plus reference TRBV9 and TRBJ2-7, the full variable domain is DSGVTQTPKHLITATGQRVTLRCSPRSGDLSVYWYQQSLDQGLQFLIQYYNGEERAKGNILERFSAQQFPDLHSELNLSSLELGDSALYFCASSVTQGGYEQYFGPGTRLTVT.

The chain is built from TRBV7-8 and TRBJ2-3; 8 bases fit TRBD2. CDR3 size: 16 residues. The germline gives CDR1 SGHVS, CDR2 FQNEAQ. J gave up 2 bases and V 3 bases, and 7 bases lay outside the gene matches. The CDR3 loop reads CASSFWFSGTTDTQYF. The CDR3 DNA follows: TGTGCCAGCAGCTTTTGGTTTAGCGGGACCACAGATACGCAGTATTTT. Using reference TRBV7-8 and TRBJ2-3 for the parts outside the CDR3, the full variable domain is GAGVSQSPRYKVAKRGQDVALRCDPISGHVSLFWYQQALGQGPEFLTYFQNEAQLDKSGLPSDRFFAERPEGSVSTLKIQRTQQEDSAVYLCASSFWFSGTTDTQYFGPGTRLTVL.

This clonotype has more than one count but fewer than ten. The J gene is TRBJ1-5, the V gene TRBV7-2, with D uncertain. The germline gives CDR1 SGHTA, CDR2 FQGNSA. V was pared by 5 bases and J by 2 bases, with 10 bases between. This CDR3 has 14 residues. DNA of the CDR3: TGTGCCAGCAGCACTTCAGGCCGCAATCAGCCCCAGCATTTT. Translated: CASSTSGRNQPQHF.

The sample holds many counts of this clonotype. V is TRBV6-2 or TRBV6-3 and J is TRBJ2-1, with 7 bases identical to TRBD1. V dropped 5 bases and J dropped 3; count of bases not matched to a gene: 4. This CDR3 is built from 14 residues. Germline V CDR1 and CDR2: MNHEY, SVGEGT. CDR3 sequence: CASSGRTGYNEQFF. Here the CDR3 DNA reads TGTGCCAGCAGTGGCCGGACAGGCTACAATGAGCAGTTCTTC.

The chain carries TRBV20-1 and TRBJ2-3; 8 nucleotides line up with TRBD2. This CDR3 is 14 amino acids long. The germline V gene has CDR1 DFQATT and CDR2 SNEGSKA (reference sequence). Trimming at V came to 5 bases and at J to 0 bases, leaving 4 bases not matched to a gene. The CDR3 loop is CSALSGSSTDTQYF. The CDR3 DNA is TGCAGTGCTCTGAGCGGGAGCAGCACAGATACGCAGTATTTT.

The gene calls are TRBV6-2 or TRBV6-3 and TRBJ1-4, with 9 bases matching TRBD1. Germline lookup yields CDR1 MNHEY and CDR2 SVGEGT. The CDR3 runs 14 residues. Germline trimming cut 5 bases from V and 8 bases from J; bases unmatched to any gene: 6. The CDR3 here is CASSDRTGEEKLFF. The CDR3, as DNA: TGTGCCAGCAGTGACCGGACAGGGGAAGAAAAACTGTTTTTT.

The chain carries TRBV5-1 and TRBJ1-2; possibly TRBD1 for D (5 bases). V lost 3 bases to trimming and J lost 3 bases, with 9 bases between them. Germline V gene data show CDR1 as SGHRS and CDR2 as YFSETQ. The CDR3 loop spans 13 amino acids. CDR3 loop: CASSSDNDYGYTF. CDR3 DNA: TGCGCCAGCAGCTCGGACAACGACTATGGCTACACCTTC.

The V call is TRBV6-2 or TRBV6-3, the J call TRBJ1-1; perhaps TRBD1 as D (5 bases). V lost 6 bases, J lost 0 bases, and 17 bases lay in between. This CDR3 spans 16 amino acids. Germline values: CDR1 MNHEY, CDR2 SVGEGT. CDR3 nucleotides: TGTGCCAGCAGCAGACCCTCCCGGGGCCTGAACACTGAAGCTTTCTTT. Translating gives CASSRPSRGLNTEAFF.

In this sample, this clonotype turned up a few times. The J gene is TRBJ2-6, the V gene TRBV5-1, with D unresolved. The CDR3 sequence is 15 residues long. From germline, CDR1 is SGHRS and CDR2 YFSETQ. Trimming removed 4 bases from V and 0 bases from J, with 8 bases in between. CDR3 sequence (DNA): TGCGCCAGCAGCCCGGACGTCTCTGGGGCCAACGTCCTGACTTTC. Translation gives CASSPDVSGANVLTF. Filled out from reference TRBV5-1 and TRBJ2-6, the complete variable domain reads KAGVTQTPRYLIKTRGQQVTLSCSPISGHRSVSWYQQTPGQGLQFLFEYFSETQRNKGNFPGRFSGRQFSNSRSEMNVSTLELGDSALYLCASSPDVSGANVLTFGAGSRLTVL.

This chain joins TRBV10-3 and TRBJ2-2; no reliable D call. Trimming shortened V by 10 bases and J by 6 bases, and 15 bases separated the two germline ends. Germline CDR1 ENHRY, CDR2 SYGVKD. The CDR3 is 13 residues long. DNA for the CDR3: TGTGCCAGCTTCCAGGTCTCCGCCGGGGAGCTGTTTTTT. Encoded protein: CASFQVSAGELFF.

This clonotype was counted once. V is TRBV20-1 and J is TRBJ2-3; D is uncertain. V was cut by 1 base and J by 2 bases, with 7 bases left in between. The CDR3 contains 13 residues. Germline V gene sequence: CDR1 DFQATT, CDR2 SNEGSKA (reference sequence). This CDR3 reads CSARVADTDTQYF. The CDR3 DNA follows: TGCAGTGCTAGAGTGGCGGACACAGATACGCAGTATTTT.

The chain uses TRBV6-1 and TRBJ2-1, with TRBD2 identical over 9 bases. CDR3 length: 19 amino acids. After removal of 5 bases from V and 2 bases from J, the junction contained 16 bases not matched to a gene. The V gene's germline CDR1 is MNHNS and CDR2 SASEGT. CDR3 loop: CASSPRGGRLAVTYNEQFF. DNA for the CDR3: TGTGCCAGCAGTCCCCGGGGGGGAAGACTAGCGGTCACCTACAATGAGCAGTTCTTC.